A single sample gave rise to the 28 T cell receptor beta chains below, sequenced in a study of T cell changes during pregnancy in multiple sclerosis. Profiling relied on immunoSEQ multiplex PCR, and the TCRdb table lists in-frame clones only, not all of them. The table records approximately 73,000 clones, just over 90% of them present only once. The sample was CD4+ T cells from peripheral blood mononuclear cells, taken before pregnancy. The receptors were gathered from a female donor with multiple sclerosis, enrolled in a pregnancy study.

The chain joins TRBV9 to TRBJ2-7, with D maybe TRBD2 (6 bases). V lost 0 bases, J lost 4 bases, and 14 bases lay in between. The germline gives CDR1 SGDLS, CDR2 YYNGEE. This CDR3 has 15 amino acids. CDR3 DNA: TGTGCCAGCAGCGTAGGGGGGACGGGAGAATACGAGCAGTACTTC. It is translated as CASSVGGTGEYEQYF.

This chain joins TRBV7-8 and TRBJ2-5, with a possible D match to TRBD1 (5 bases). The germline gives CDR1 SGHVS, CDR2 FQNEAQ. Trimming took 1 base from V and 9 from J, leaving 18 bases between them. The CDR3 spans 15 residues. The CDR3 here is CASSLVGAGRSPQYF. CDR3 sequence (DNA): TGTGCCAGCAGCTTAGTTGGTGCAGGGCGATCGCCCCAGTACTTC. The whole variable domain, filled in from reference TRBV7-8 and TRBJ2-5, reads GAGVSQSPRYKVAKRGQDVALRCDPISGHVSLFWYQQALGQGPEFLTYFQNEAQLDKSGLPSDRFFAERPEGSVSTLKIQRTQQEDSAVYLCASSLVGAGRSPQYFGPGTRLLVL.

This clone has only a few counts. The gene calls are TRBV10-3 and TRBJ1-1; maybe TRBD1 (5 bases). Germline CDR1 ENHRY, CDR2 SYGVKD. The CDR3 sequence is 12 residues long. Trimming cost V 5 bases and J 11 bases, with 15 bases left between them. The CDR3 sequence is CAISPPAGEAFF. The CDR3 coding sequence is TGTGCCATCAGTCCTCCGGCGGGGGAGGCTTTCTTT.

The chain links TRBV11-2 to TRBJ2-5; no definite D call. The germline V gene has CDR1 SGHAT and CDR2 FQNNGV. Trimming pared 5 bases from V and 3 bases from J, leaving 13 bases between. There are 14 residues in the CDR3. CDR3 in DNA: TGTGCCAGCAGCCCCTCAACCACTAAAGAGACCCAGTACTTC. Translated: CASSPSTTKETQYF.

The V gene is TRBV4-1, the J gene TRBJ1-5; 7 bases match TRBD1. CDR3 length: 17 residues. The germline V gene has CDR1 MGHRA and CDR2 YSYEKL. Losses at the gene ends were 1 base for V and 0 bases for J; bases not matched to a gene: 6. CDR3 sequence: CASSQGLGQFSNQPQHF. The CDR3, as DNA: TGCGCCAGCAGCCAAGGGTTGGGACAGTTTAGCAATCAGCCCCAGCATTTT.

The chain links TRBV19 to TRBJ1-3, with TRBD1 matching over 8 bases. The V gene end was trimmed by 5 bases and the J gene end by 4 bases; junction bases not matched to a gene: 4. This CDR3 contains 14 residues. Germline CDR1 is LNHDA and CDR2 is SQIVND (reference sequence). For the CDR3, the DNA is TGTGCCAGTAGTCCACGGACAGGGGGAAACACCATATATTTT. Protein: CASSPRTGGNTIYF.

The table lists this clone with a count of one. The chain has TRBV6-6 and TRBJ1-5; TRBD1 might be the D (5 bases). The germline gives CDR1 MNHNY, CDR2 SVGAGI (reference sequence). V gave up 7 bases and J gave up 6 bases, with 19 bases separating them. This CDR3 is built from 15 residues. The CDR3 bases are TGTGCCAGCAACACAGGACCTCCTAGGAGTCAGCCCCAGCATTTT. This encodes CASNTGPPRSQPQHF.

The V and J genes are TRBV27 and TRBJ2-5; the match to TRBD2 covers 12 bases. The CDR3 extends over 15 amino acids. With V trimmed by 5 bases and J by 7 bases, 8 bases remained unmatched. Germline CDR1 reads MNHEY; CDR2 reads SMNVEV (reference sequence). The chain's CDR3 is CASSPMGLAGGTQYF. The CDR3 nucleotides read TGTGCCAGCAGTCCGATGGGACTAGCGGGCGGGACCCAGTACTTC.

This sequence joins TRBV9 and TRBJ2-5; 13 bases are shared with TRBD2. The V and J ends lost 3 bases and 7 bases, in that order; junction bases with no gene match: 9. The CDR3 runs to 16 residues. Germline CDR1 and CDR2: SGDLS and YYNGEE. The CDR3 region is CASSERTSGSRVTQYF. The CDR3 DNA sequence: TGTGCCAGCAGCGAGCGGACTAGCGGGAGCCGGGTGACCCAGTACTTC.

V and J are TRBV19 and TRBJ1-1, with D possibly TRBD1 on 6 matching bases. Trimming removed 9 bases from V and 1 base from J, with 12 bases in between. Germline CDR1 and CDR2: LNHDA and SQIVND (reference sequence). This CDR3 comprises 13 residues. Here the CDR3 DNA reads TGTGCCAGCCTGGACAGACCGAACACTGAAGCTTTCTTT. It translates to CASLDRPNTEAFF.

This chain joins TRBV7-2 and TRBJ2-5; a weak D match, TRBD1 (5 bases). V was pared by 5 bases and J by 2 bases, with 12 bases between. CDR1 and CDR2 from the germline V gene are SGHTA and FQGNSA. The CDR3 has 14 amino acids. For the CDR3, the DNA is TGTGCCAGCAGCCTACTCAGGGTGCAAGAGACCCAGTACTTC. Protein sequence: CASSLLRVQETQYF.

This chain joins TRBV19 and TRBJ2-2; D perhaps matches TRBD2 (5 bases). The germline CDR1 and CDR2 sequences are LNHDA and SQIVND (reference sequence). The V and J ends lost 4 bases and 0 bases respectively, with 9 bases between them. This CDR3 comprises 15 residues. As DNA, the CDR3 is TGTGCCAGTAGTAGGGGAGACCCGAACACCGGGGAGCTGTTTTTT. Amino acids: CASSRGDPNTGELFF.

The rearrangement links TRBV30 to TRBJ1-3; 8 bases are a match to TRBD1. The germline CDR1 and CDR2 sequences are GTSNPN and SVGIG (reference sequence). The CDR3 covers 16 residues. With V trimmed by 2 bases and J by 9 bases, 15 bases remained unmatched. This chain's CDR3 is CAWSLGTGFLAGTIYF. The CDR3 DNA reads as TGTGCCTGGAGTCTCGGGACAGGTTTTCTCGCCGGCACCATATATTTT.

The chain employs TRBV10-1 and TRBJ1-3; possibly TRBD1 for D (5 bases). Germline CDR1 WNHNN, CDR2 SYGVQD (reference sequence). The CDR3 spans 13 residues. Trimming stripped 6 bases from V and 2 bases from J, with 8 bases between. The CDR3 is CASSRGAGNTIYF. The CDR3 DNA follows: TGCGCCAGCAGCCGGGGGGCTGGAAACACCATATATTTT.

The chain uses TRBV4-2 and TRBJ2-2, with TRBD2 as a possible D gene (6 bases). Germline V gives CDR1 LGHNA, CDR2 YNFKEQ. The length of the CDR3 is 15 residues. V lost 1 base and J 1 base, leaving 7 bases between the germline ends. The CDR3 DNA sequence: TGTGCCAGCAGCCAAGGGCGGGAGAACACCGGGGAGCTGTTTTTT. Protein: CASSQGRENTGELFF.

The chain carries TRBV28 and TRBJ2-7; TRBD1 aligns across 9 bases. Looked up from germline, CDR1 is MDHEN and CDR2 is SYDVKM. V trimming: 6 bases; J trimming: 5 bases; junction bases outside the gene matches: 11. The CDR3 extends over 15 amino acids. This chain's CDR3 is CASSSIGQGYDEQYF. DNA of the CDR3: TGTGCCAGCAGCTCCATTGGACAGGGGTATGACGAGCAGTACTTC.

The gene calls are TRBV19 and TRBJ2-7; D possibly corresponds to TRBD2 (7 bases). Germline V gene lookup returns CDR1 LNHDA and CDR2 SQIVND (reference sequence). The CDR3 length is 16 residues. Deletions cut 5 bases from V and 2 bases from J, with 19 bases between. The CDR3 coding sequence is TGTGCCAGTAGTCTCTGGGGGGGCGAGCGCCCCTACGAGCAGTACTTC. Translating it yields CASSLWGGERPYEQYF. Based on the CDR3 plus reference TRBV19 and TRBJ2-7, the full variable domain is DGGITQSPKYLFRKEGQNVTLSCEQNLNHDAMYWYRQDPGQGLRLIYYSQIVNDFQKGDIAEGYSVSREKKESFPLTVTSAQKNPTAFYLCASSLWGGERPYEQYFGPGTRLTVT.

The chain recombines TRBV6-5 with TRBJ1-2; D is perhaps TRBD1 (5 bases). V gave up 5 bases and J gave up 3 bases, with 16 bases separating them. From germline, CDR1 is MNHEY and CDR2 SVGAGI. The CDR3 spans 15 residues. This CDR3 reads CASSTGGVTDYGYTF. Here the CDR3 DNA reads TGTGCCAGCAGTACGGGAGGGGTCACCGACTATGGCTACACCTTC.

V gene TRBV2 combines with J gene TRBJ2-1; 12 bases map to TRBD2. V shed 3 bases and J 5 bases; nucleotides not matched to a gene: 5. This CDR3 spans 16 amino acids. Germline V CDR1 and CDR2: SNHLY, FYNNEI. The DNA for the CDR3 is TGTGCCAGCAGTGACAGACTAGCGGGGGCCGACAATGAGCAGTTCTTC. Encoded protein: CASSDRLAGADNEQFF. Complete variable domain (other parts from reference TRBV2 and TRBJ2-1): EPEVTQTPSHQVTQMGQEVILRCVPISNHLYFYWYRQILGQKVEFLVSFYNNEISEKSEIFDDQFSVERPDGSNFTLKIRSTKLEDSAMYFCASSDRLAGADNEQFFGPGTRLTVL.

The chain couples TRBV5-5 to TRBJ2-1; 10 nucleotides line up with TRBD1. CDR1 and CDR2 (germline): SGHKS, YYEKEE (reference sequence). The trim removed 3 bases at V and 0 bases at J, leaving 9 bases unmatched. The CDR3 is made up of 18 amino acids. CDR3: CASSSPAGTGASYNEQFF. CDR3 in DNA: TGTGCCAGCAGCTCCCCGGCTGGGACAGGGGCCTCCTACAATGAGCAGTTCTTC.

This chain connects TRBV5-1 to TRBJ2-7; 7 nucleotides align to TRBD2. CDR1 and CDR2 from the germline V gene are SGHRS and YFSETQ. The CDR3 contains 13 residues. The V and J ends lost 2 bases and 5 bases, in that order; junction bases with no gene match: 4. This chain's CDR3 is CASSFREGDEQYF. DNA of the CDR3: TGCGCCAGCAGCTTCAGGGAGGGAGACGAGCAGTACTTC.

The chain links TRBV19 to TRBJ2-5; 7 positions match TRBD2. Per germline, CDR1 LNHDA and CDR2 SQIVND (reference sequence). V lost 2 bases, J lost 4 bases, and 22 bases stayed unmatched. This CDR3 comprises 20 residues. CDR3 in amino acids: CASSIRPPGRAPGSRETQYF. As DNA, the CDR3 is TGTGCCAGTAGTATAAGACCCCCGGGGAGGGCGCCGGGAAGCCGAGAGACCCAGTACTTC.

CDR3 loop: CASSLATQAIYGYTF. The CDR3 coding sequence is TGCGCCAGCAGCTTGGCCACCCAGGCAATCTATGGCTACACCTTC. V gene TRBV5-1 combines with J gene TRBJ1-2; D ambiguous. Trimming cost V 0 bases and J 4 bases, with 13 bases left between them. The CDR3 runs to 15 residues. CDR1 and CDR2 from the germline V gene are SGHRS and YFSETQ.

This clone was seen a few times. The chain links TRBV5-5 to TRBJ1-2, with TRBD1 matching over 8 bases. Per the germline V gene, CDR1 is SGHKS and CDR2 is YYEKEE (reference sequence). The CDR3 sequence is 15 residues long. V lost 5 bases and J lost 5; bases outside the gene matches: 11. This CDR3 reads CASRKTGAPSYGYTF. CDR3 sequence (DNA): TGTGCCAGCAGGAAGACAGGGGCACCGTCGTATGGCTACACCTTC. Full variable domain (remainder filled in from reference TRBV5-5 and TRBJ1-2): DAGVTQSPTHLIKTRGQQVTLRCSPISGHKSVSWYQQVLGQGPQFIFQYYEKEERGRGNFPDRFSARQFPNYSSELNVNALLLGDSALYLCASRKTGAPSYGYTFGSGTRLTVV.

This chain uses TRBV2 with TRBJ1-2, with D possibly matching TRBD1 (6 bases). The CDR3 extends over 13 amino acids. The V end was cut by 7 bases, the J end by 4 bases, with 13 bases between. From germline, CDR1 is SNHLY and CDR2 FYNNEI. The CDR3 here is CASNTGPSYGYTF. CDR3 DNA sequence: TGTGCCAGCAATACAGGGCCTTCCTATGGCTACACCTTC.

The V and J genes are TRBV7-9 and TRBJ1-4; the match to TRBD1 covers 9 bases. The CDR3 sequence is 17 residues long. CDR1 is SEHNR and CDR2 is FQNEAQ in the germline V gene (reference sequence). With V trimmed by 3 bases and J by 7 bases, 12 bases remained unmatched. CDR3 DNA sequence: TGTGCCAGCAGCTTGCCCGGGACAGGGAGGAAAGTTGAAAAACTGTTTTTT. The encoded protein is CASSLPGTGRKVEKLFF.

This rearrangement joins TRBV6-1 to TRBJ2-5, with TRBD1 as a possible D gene (5 bases). Germline-derived CDR1 and CDR2 are MNHNS and SASEGT. The ends were cut back, 4 bases at V and 4 bases at J, with 7 bases in the middle. CDR3 length equals 12 residues. The CDR3 DNA reads as TGTGCCAGCAGTGTACAGGTAGAGACCCAGTACTTC. Protein product: CASSVQVETQYF.

This rearrangement joins TRBV19 to TRBJ2-6; no clear D gene. V lost 1 base, J lost 0 bases, and 10 bases lay in between. The CDR3 has 17 residues. Germline V lookup: CDR1 LNHDA, CDR2 SQIVND (reference sequence). The CDR3 sequence: CASSIAPGHSGANVLTF. CDR3 bases: TGTGCCAGTAGTATAGCTCCAGGCCACTCTGGGGCCAACGTCCTGACTTTC.